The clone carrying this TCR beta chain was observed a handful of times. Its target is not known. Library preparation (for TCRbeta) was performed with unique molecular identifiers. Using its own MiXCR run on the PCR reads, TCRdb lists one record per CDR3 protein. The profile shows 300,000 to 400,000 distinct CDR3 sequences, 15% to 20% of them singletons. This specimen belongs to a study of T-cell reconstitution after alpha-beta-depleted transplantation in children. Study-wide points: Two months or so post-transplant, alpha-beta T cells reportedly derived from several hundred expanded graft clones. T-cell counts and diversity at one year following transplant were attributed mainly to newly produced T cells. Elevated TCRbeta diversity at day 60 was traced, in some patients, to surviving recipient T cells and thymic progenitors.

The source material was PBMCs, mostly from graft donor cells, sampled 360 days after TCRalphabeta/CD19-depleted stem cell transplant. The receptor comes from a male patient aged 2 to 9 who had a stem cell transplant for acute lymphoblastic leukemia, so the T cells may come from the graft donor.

This CDR3 reads CASSQFRGADNEKLFF. CDR3 DNA sequence: TGCGCCAGCAGCCAGTTTAGAGGGGCAGATAATGAAAAACTGTTTTTT. The chain joins TRBV4-1 to TRBJ1-4; D perhaps matches TRBD1 (5 bases). CDR1 and CDR2 from the germline V gene are MGHRA and YSYEKL. The CDR3 sequence is 16 residues long. The ends were cut back, 3 bases at V and 4 bases at J, with 15 bases in the middle.